This T cell receptor (beta chain) was sequenced for a study of blood T cell repertoires in COVID-19. Original processing methods: How many nucleated cells were present was estimated from reference gene primer amplification. Produced via immunoSEQ multiplex PCR; TCRdb's table is partial and in-frame only. V and J calls and clone size come straight from that table; D and trimming were deduced from the DNA. The sample holds around 140,000 clones, roughly 80% seen once. Germline V gene data show CDR1 as SGHVS and CDR2 as FQNEAQ. The CDR3 length is 15 residues. V lost 5 bases to trimming and J lost 5 bases, with 16 bases between them.

The clonotype originates from a man between 65 and 79 years old who had recovered from COVID-19. This chain links TRBV7-8 with TRBJ2-1; a weak D match, TRBD1 (6 bases). Sequenced sample: peripheral blood. The CDR3, as DNA: TGTGCCAGCAGCCCGACCGGACAGCAAAACAATGAGCAGTTCTTC. Its translation: CASSPTGQQNNEQFF.